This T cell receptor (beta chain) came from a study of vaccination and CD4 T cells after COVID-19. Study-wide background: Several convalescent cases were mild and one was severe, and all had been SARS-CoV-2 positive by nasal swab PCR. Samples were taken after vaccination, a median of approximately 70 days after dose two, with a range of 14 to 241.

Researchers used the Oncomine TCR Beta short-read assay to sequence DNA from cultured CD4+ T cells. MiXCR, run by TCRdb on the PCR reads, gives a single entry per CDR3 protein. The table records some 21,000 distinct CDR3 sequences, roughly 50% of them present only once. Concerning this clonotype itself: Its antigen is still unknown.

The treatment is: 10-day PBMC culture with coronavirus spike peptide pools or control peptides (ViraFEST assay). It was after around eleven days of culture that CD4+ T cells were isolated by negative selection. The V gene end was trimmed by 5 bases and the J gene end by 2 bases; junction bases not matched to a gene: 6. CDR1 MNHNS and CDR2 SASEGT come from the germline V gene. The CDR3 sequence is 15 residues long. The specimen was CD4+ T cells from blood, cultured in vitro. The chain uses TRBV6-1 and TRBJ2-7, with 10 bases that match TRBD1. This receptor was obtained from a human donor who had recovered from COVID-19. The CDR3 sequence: CASSTRTGGAYEQYF. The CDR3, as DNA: TGTGCCAGCAGTACCCGGACAGGGGGGGCCTACGAGCAGTACTTC.